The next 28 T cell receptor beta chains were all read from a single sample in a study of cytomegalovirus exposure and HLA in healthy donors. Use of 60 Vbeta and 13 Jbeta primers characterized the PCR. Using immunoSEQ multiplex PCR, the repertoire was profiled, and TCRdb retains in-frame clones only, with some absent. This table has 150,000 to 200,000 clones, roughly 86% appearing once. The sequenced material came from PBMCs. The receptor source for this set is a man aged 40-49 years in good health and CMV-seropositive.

The DNA of the CDR3 is TGTGCCAGCACTACTCCCGCGGGACCCTACGAGCAGTACTTC. As protein: CASTTPAGPYEQYF. The genes are TRBV28 and TRBJ2-7, with D tentatively TRBD2 (6 bases). Trimming pared 7 bases from V and 2 bases from J, leaving 15 bases between. The CDR3 totals 14 residues. Germline V gene sequence: CDR1 MDHEN, CDR2 SYDVKM.

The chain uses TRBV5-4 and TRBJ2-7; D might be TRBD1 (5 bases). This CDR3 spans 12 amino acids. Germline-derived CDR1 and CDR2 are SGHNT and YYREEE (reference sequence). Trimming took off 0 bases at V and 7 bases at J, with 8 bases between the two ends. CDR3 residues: CASSLEGVEQYF. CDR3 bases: TGTGCCAGCAGCTTGGAAGGGGTGGAGCAGTACTTC.

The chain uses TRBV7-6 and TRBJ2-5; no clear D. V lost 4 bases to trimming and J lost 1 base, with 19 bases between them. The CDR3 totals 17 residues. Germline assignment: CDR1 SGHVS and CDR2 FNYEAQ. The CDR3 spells CASSSWSAGTIQETQYF. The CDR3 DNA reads TGTGCCAGCAGCTCTTGGAGTGCTGGAACCATCCAAGAGACCCAGTACTTC.

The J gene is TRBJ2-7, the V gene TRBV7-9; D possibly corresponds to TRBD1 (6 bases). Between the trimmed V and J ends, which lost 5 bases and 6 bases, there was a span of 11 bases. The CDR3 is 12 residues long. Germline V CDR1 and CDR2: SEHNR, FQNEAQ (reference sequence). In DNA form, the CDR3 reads TGTGCCAGCAGCCACAGGGAAGGCGAGCAGTACTTC. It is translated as CASSHREGEQYF.

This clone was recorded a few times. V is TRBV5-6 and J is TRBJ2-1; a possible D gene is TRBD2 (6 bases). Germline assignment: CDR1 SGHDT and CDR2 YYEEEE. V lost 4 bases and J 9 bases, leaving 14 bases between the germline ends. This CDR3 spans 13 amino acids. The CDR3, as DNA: TGTGCCAGCAGCCAACCTAGCGATCGTGAGCAGTTCTTC. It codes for CASSQPSDREQFF.

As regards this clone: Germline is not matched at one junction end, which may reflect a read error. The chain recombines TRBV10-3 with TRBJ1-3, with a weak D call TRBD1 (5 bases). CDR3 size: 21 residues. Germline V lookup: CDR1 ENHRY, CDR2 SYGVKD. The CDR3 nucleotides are TGTGCCGTCAGCCCCACGCGGTACAGGTTCCTCTACTTATACTCTGGAAACACCATATATTTT. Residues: CAVSPTRYRFLYLYSGNTIYF.

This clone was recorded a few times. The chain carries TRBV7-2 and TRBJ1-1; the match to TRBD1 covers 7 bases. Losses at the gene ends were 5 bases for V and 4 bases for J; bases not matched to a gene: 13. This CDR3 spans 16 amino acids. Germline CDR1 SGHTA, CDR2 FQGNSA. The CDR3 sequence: CASSPRRTGATTEAFF. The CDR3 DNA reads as TGTGCCAGCAGCCCACGGCGAACAGGGGCGACCACTGAAGCTTTCTTT.

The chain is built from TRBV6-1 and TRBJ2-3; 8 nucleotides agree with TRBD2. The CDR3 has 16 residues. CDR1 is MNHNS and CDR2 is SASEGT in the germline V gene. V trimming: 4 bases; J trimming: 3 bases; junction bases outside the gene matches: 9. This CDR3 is CASSGAVAGGTDTQYF. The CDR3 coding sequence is TGTGCCAGCAGTGGAGCCGTTGCGGGGGGTACAGATACGCAGTATTTT.

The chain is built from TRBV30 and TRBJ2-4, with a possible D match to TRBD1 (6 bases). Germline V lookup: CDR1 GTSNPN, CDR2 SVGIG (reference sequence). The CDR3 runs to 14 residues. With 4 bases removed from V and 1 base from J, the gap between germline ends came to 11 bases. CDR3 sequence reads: CAWNADRAKNIQYF. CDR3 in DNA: TGTGCCTGGAACGCCGACAGGGCCAAAAACATTCAGTACTTC.

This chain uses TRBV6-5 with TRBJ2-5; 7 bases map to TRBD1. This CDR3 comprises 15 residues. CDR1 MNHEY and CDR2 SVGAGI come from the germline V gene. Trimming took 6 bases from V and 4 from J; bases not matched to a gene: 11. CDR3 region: CASRSLDRALETQYF. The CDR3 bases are TGTGCCAGCAGATCCCTTGACAGGGCGTTAGAGACCCAGTACTTC.

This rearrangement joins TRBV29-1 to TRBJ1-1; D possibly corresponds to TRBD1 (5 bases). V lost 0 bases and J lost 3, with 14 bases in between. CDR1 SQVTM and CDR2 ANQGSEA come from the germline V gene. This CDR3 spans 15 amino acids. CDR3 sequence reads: CSVEDGAGVHTEAFF. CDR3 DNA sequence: TGCAGCGTTGAAGATGGGGCGGGGGTCCACACTGAAGCTTTCTTT.

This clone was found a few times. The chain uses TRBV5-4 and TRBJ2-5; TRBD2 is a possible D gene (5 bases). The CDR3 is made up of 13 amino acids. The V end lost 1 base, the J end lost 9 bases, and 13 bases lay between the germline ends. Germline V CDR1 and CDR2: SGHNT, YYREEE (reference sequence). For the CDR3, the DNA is TGTGCCAGCAGCTTGATCTCTGAGGAGGCCCAGTACTTC. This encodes CASSLISEEAQYF.

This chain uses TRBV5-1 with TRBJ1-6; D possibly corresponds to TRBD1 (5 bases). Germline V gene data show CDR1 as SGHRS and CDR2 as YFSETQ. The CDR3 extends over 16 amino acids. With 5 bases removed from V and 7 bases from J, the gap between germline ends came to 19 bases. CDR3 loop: CASRSSGVRGNSPLHF. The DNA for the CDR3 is TGCGCCAGCAGGTCGTCAGGCGTTAGGGGAAATTCACCCCTCCACTTT.

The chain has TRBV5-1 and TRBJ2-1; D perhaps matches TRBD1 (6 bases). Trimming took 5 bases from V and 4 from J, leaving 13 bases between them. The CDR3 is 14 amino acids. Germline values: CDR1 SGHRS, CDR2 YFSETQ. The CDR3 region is CASSAQGNYNEQFF. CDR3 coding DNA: TGCGCCAGCAGTGCGCAGGGGAATTACAATGAGCAGTTCTTC.

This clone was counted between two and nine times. CDR3 residues: CASSLEQGNTEAFF. The CDR3 bases are TGTGCCAGCAGTTTAGAACAGGGGAACACTGAAGCTTTCTTT. This chain connects TRBV28 to TRBJ1-1; a weak D match, TRBD1 (6 bases). This CDR3 has 14 residues. CDR1 and CDR2 (germline): MDHEN, SYDVKM. Deletions cut 2 bases from V and 1 base from J, with 8 bases between.

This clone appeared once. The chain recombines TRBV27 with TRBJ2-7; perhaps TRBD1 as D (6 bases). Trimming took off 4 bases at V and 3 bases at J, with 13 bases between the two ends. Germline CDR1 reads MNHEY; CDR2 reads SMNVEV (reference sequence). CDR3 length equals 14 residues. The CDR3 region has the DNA TGTGCCAGCAGTTCGACACAGGGAGTCTACGAGCAGTACTTC. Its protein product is CASSSTQGVYEQYF.

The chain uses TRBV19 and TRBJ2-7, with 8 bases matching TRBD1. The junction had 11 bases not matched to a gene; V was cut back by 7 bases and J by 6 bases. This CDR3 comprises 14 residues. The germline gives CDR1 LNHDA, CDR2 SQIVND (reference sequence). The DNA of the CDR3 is TGTGCCAGTACCAAACGAGACAGGGGTGGCGAGCAGTACTTC. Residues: CASTKRDRGGEQYF.

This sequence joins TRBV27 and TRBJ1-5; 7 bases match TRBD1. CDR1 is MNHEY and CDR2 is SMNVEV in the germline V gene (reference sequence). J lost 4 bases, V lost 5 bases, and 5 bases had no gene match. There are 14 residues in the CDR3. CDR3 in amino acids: CASSLRGQNQPQHF. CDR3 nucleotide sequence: TGTGCCAGCAGTCTCCGGGGACAGAATCAGCCCCAGCATTTT.

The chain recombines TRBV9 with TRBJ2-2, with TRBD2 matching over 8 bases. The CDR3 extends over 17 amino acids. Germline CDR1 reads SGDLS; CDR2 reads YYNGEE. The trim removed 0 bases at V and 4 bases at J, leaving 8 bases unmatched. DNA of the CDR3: TGTGCCAGCAGCGTAGGTTTGGGACTAGTGGGCACCGGGGAGCTGTTTTTT. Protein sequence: CASSVGLGLVGTGELFF. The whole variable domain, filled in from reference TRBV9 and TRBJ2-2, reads DSGVTQTPKHLITATGQRVTLRCSPRSGDLSVYWYQQSLDQGLQFLIQYYNGEERAKGNILERFSAQQFPDLHSELNLSSLELGDSALYFCASSVGLGLVGTGELFFGEGSRLTVL.

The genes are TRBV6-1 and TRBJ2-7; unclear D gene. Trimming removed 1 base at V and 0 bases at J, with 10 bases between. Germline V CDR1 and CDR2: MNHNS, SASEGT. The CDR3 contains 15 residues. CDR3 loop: CASSEVARSSYEQYF. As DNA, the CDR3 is TGTGCCAGCAGTGAAGTAGCTAGGAGCTCCTACGAGCAGTACTTC.

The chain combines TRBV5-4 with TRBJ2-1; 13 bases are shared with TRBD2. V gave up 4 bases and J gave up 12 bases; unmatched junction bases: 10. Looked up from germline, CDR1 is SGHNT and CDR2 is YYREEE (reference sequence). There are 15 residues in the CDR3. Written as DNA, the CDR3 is TGTGCCAGCAGCGACGGACTAGCGGGAGCCAATCGGCAGTTCTTC. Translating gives CASSDGLAGANRQFF. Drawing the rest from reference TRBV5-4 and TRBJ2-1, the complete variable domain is ETGVTQSPTHLIKTRGQQVTLRCSSQSGHNTVSWYQQALGQGPQFIFQYYREEENGRGNFPPRFSGLQFPNYSSELNVNALELDDSALYLCASSDGLAGANRQFFGPGTRLTVL.

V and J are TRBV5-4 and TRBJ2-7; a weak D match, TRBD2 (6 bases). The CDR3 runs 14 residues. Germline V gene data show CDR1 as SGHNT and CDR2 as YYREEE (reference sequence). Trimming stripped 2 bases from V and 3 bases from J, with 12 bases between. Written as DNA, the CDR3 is TGTGCCAGCAGCTTCACGGTCGGGAGCTACGAGCAGTACTTC. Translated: CASSFTVGSYEQYF.

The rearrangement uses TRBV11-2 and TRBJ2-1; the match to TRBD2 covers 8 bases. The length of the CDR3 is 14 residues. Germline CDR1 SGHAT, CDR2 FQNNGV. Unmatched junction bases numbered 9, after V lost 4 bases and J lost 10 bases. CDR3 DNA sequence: TGTGCCAGCAGCTCCGCCGACGCGGGAGGCGAGCAGTTCTTC. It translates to CASSSADAGGEQFF. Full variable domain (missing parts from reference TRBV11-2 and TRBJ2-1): EAGVAQSPRYKIIEKRQSVAFWCNPISGHATLYWYQQILGQGPKLLIQFQNNGVVDDSQLPKDRFSAERLKGVDSTLKIQPAKLEDSAVYLCASSSADAGGEQFFGPGTRLTVL.

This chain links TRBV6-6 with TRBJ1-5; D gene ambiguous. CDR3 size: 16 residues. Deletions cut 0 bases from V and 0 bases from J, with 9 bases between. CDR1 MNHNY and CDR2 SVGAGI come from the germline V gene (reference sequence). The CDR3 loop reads CASSYSEVYSNQPQHF. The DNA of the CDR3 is TGTGCCAGCAGTTACTCGGAGGTATATAGCAATCAGCCCCAGCATTTT.

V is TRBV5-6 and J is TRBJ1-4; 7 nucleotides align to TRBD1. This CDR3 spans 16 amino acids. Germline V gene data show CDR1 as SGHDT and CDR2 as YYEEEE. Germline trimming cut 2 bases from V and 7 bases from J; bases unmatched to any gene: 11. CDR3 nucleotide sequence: TGTGCCAGCAGCTTATACGTACAGGGGTTGCGTGAAAAACTGTTTTTT. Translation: CASSLYVQGLREKLFF.

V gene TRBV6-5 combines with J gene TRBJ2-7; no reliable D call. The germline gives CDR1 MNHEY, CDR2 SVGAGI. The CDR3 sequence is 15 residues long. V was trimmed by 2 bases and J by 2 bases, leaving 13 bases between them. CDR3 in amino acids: CASSYGPGGAYEQYF. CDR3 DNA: TGTGCCAGCAGTTACGGTCCAGGTGGCGCCTACGAGCAGTACTTC.

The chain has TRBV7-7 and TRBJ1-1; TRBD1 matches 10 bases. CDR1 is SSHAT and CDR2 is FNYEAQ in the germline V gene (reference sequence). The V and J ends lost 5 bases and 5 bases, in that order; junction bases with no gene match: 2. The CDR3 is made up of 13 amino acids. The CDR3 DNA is TGTGCCAGCAGCGGACAGGGGGGGACTGAAGCTTTCTTT. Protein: CASSGQGGTEAFF.

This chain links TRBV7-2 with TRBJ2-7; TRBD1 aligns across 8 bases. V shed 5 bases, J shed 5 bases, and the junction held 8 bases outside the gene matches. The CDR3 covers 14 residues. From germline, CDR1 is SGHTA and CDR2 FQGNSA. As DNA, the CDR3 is TGTGCCAGCAGCCCCCGACAGGGGTCCCACGAGCAGTACTTC. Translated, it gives CASSPRQGSHEQYF. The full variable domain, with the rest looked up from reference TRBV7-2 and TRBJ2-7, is GAGVSQSPSNKVTEKGKDVELRCDPISGHTALYWYRQSLGQGLEFLIYFQGNSAPDKSGLPSDRFSAERTGGSVSTLTIQRTQQEDSAVYLCASSPRQGSHEQYFGPGTRLTVT.